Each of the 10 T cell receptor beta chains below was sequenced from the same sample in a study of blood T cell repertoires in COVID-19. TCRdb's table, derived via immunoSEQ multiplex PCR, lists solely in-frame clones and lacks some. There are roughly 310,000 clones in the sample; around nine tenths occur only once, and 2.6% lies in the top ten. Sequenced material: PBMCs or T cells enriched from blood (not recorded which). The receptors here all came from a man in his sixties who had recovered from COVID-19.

The CDR3 sequence: CASSQDRVAFYNEQFF. As DNA, the CDR3 is TGTGCCAGCAGCCAAGATAGAGTAGCGTTCTACAATGAGCAGTTCTTC. The chain combines TRBV3-1 (or the pseudogene TRBV3-2) with TRBJ2-1, with a tentative D call TRBD2 (5 bases). V lost 0 bases and J lost 3, with 12 bases in between. CDR3 size: 16 residues. The germline V gene has CDR1 LGHDT and CDR2 YNNKEL (reference sequence).

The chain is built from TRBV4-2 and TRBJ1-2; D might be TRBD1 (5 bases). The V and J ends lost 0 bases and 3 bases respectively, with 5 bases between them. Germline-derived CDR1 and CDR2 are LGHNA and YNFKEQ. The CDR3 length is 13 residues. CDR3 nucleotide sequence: TGTGCCAGCAGCCAAGAACAGGACTATGGCTACACCTTC. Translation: CASSQEQDYGYTF.

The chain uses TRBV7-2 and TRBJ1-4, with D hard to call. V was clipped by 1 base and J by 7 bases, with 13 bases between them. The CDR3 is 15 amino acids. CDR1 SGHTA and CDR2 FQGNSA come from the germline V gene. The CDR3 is CASSLVFGLGEKLFF. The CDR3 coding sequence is TGTGCCAGCAGCTTAGTCTTCGGGTTGGGTGAAAAACTGTTTTTT.

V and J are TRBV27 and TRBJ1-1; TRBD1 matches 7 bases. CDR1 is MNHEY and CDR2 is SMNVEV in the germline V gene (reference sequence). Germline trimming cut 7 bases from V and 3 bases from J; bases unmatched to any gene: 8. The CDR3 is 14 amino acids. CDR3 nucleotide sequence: TGTGCCAGCAAGCCCAGGGACAGTTACACTGAAGCTTTCTTT. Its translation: CASKPRDSYTEAFF.

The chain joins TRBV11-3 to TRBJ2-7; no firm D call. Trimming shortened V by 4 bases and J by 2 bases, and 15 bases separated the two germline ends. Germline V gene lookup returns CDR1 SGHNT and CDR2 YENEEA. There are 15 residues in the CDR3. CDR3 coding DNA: TGTGCCAGCAGCTCGCCGTCGGTTCTTGCCTACGAGCAGTACTTC. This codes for CASSSPSVLAYEQYF.

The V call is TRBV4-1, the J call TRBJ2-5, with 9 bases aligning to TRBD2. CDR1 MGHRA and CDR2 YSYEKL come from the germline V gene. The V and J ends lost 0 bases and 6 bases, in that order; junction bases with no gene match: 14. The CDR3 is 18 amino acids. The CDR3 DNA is TGCGCCAGCAGCCAAGATCAGGTAGCGGGAGTTGGTGTGAAGACCCAGTACTTC. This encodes CASSQDQVAGVGVKTQYF.

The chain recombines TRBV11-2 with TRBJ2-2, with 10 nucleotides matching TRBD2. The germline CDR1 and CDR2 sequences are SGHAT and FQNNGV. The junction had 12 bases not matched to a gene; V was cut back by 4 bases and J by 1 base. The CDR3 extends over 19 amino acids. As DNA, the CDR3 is TGTGCCAGCAGCTCGACGGGGCCCAGGACTAGCGGGAACACCGGGGAGCTGTTTTTT. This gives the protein CASSSTGPRTSGNTGELFF.

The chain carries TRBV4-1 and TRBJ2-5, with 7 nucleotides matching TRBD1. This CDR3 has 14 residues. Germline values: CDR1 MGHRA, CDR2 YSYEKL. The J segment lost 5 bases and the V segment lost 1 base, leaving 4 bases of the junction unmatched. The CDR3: CASSQVQGQETQYF. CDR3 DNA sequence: TGCGCCAGCAGCCAAGTACAGGGGCAGGAGACCCAGTACTTC.

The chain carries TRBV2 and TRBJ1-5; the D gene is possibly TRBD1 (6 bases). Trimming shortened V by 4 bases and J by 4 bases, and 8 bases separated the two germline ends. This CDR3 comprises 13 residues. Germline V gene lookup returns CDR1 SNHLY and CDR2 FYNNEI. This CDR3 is CASSGQENQPQHF. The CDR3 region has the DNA TGTGCCAGCAGTGGACAGGAGAATCAGCCCCAGCATTTT.

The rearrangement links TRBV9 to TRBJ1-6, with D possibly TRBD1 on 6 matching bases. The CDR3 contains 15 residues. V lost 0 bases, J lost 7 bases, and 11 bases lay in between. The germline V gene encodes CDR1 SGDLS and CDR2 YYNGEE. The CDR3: CASSVAGGVNSPLHF. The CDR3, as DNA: TGTGCCAGCAGCGTAGCTGGGGGCGTGAATTCACCCCTCCACTTT. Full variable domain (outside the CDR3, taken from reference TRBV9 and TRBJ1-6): DSGVTQTPKHLITATGQRVTLRCSPRSGDLSVYWYQQSLDQGLQFLIQYYNGEERAKGNILERFSAQQFPDLHSELNLSSLELGDSALYFCASSVAGGVNSPLHFGNGTRLTVT.